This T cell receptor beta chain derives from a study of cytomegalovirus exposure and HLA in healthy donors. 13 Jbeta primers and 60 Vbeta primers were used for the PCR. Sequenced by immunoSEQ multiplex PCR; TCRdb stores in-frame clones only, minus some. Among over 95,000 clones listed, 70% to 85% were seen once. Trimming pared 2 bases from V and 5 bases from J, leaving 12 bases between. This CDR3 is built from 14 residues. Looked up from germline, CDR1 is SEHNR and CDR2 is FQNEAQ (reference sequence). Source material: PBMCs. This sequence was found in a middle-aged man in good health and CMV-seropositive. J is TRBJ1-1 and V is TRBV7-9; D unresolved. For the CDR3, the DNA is TGTGCCAGCAGCTTATCCAGCGGAGTGACTGAAGCTTTCTTT. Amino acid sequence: CASSLSSGVTEAFF.